This T cell receptor beta chain was captured by sequencing in a study of CD8+CD57+ T cells in acquired aplastic anemia. Study-wide background: Mean yield of DNA from sorted CD4+ and CD8+ cells was approximately 3 ug. Broader study findings: No significant difference in CD8+ Simpson's diversity was found between patients and controls. Patients had roughly 30 CD8+ CDR3 sequences in common with controls (the shared set).

Looked up from germline, CDR1 is SGHTA and CDR2 is FQGNSA. The CDR3 length is 13 residues. After removal of 5 bases from V and 6 bases from J, the junction contained 6 bases not matched to a gene. As to this clonotype: The antigen remains undetermined.

It was patients with CD8+CD57+ cell expansion by flow cytometry who were chosen for sequencing. Among the patients, all had severe acquired aplastic anemia. TCR beta VDJ and CDR3 were profiled, and genomic DNA was the template. One entry per CDR3 protein results from TCRdb running MiXCR on the reads. Of around 130,000 distinct CDR3 sequences detected, about 60% appear once; the ten largest clones hold about 29%. Source material: sorted CD4+, CD8+, or CD8+CD57+ T cells (not recorded which) from PBMCs. This sequence joins TRBV7-2 and TRBJ1-2; 7 bases agree with TRBD1. The TCR comes from a human donor with aplastic anemia. CDR3 residues: CASSRQGVDGYTF. The CDR3 coding sequence is TGTGCCAGCAGCCGGCAGGGGGTGGATGGCTACACCTTC.